This entry concerns a single TCR beta chain. Its matching antigen is unknown. Amplification used 60 Vbeta primers and 13 Jbeta primers. Original handling: Per a later analysis, the number of unique TCR beta chains was some 80 million, of which 9 million to 14 million were shared. This table comes from immunoSEQ multiplex PCR, and its TCRdb copy is limited to in-frame clones, with some not included. That table supplies the V and J calls and clone size; D and trimming were determined from the DNA. The table shows some 200,000 clones, with around 80% occurring only once. The data belong to a study of cytomegalovirus exposure and HLA in healthy donors. Study results and caveats: Accounts indicate the classifier identified cytomegalovirus status with strong specificity and sensitivity. In vitro experiments confirmed that three CMV-associated chains were specific for CMV antigens.

Sequencing used PBMCs. The sequence was collected from a man aged 35 to 55 in good health and CMV-seropositive.

CDR3 DNA sequence: TGTGCCAGCAGTTTGAGTGGGAACACTGAAGCTTTCTTT. It specifies CASSLSGNTEAFF. This chain joins TRBV28 and TRBJ1-1, with D unresolved. Looked up from germline, CDR1 is MDHEN and CDR2 is SYDVKM. With 3 bases removed from V and 1 base from J, the gap between germline ends came to 6 bases. The CDR3 runs 13 residues.